This TCR beta chain was sequenced for a study of patients and donors after allogeneic stem cell transplantation. The CDR3 runs to 15 residues. Looked up from germline, CDR1 is SGDLS and CDR2 is YYNGEE. With 0 bases removed from V and 5 bases from J, the gap between germline ends came to 12 bases. A single record per CDR3 protein comes from TCRdb applying MiXCR to the RT-PCR reads. The profile shows about a million distinct CDR3 sequences, 18% of them singletons. V and J are TRBV9 and TRBJ1-5; D gene uncertain. The receptor was derived from a human donor who was either an allogeneic HSCT recipient or a stem cell or donor lymphocyte infusion donor (not recorded which). It is not recorded whose cells these are; they may come from a transplant donor. The sample was blood, either unsorted or a sorted T cell fraction (not recorded which). CDR3 DNA sequence: TGTGCCAGCAGCGTAGGTACGGGAAGTGATCAGCCCCAGCATTTT. It yields the protein CASSVGTGSDQPQHF.